Detailed here is one TCR beta chain. These data originate in a study of PD-1 blockade in mismatch repair-deficient tumors. With V trimmed by 3 bases and J by 2 bases, 5 bases remained unmatched. The germline V gene encodes CDR1 SGHTA and CDR2 FQGTGA. This CDR3 has 16 amino acids. Here immunoSEQ multiplex PCR was the method, and the copy in TCRdb shows in-frame clones only, minus some. The data show approximately 120,000 clones, more than 85% seen once. The J gene is TRBJ2-3, the V gene TRBV7-3; TRBD2 matches 10 bases. This TCR came from an adult with mismatch repair-deficient cancer. Sequences were derived from peripheral blood, sampled 44 weeks after starting pembrolizumab. DNA for the CDR3: TGTGCCAGCAGCTTGCAAGCGGGAGGGTCCACAGATACGCAGTATTTT. This encodes CASSLQAGGSTDTQYF.